The 32 T cell receptor beta chains in this list originate from one sample, sequenced in a study of cytomegalovirus exposure and HLA in healthy donors. Some clones are missing from TCRdb's copy, which holds only in-frame ones; the method was immunoSEQ multiplex PCR. The sample shows about 190,000 clones, 84% of them seen only once. The sequencing sample was made of PBMCs. The receptor source for this set is a woman in her late teens or twenties in good health and CMV-seropositive.

The CDR3 DNA follows: TGTGCCAGCAGTTCGGACAGGCTATGGGAGCAGTACTTC. Protein sequence: CASSSDRLWEQYF. This sequence joins TRBV2 and TRBJ2-5; 7 nucleotides match TRBD1. This CDR3 region has 13 residues. Unmatched junction bases numbered 11, after V lost 5 bases and J lost 11 bases. Germline V gene data show CDR1 as SNHLY and CDR2 as FYNNEI. Full variable domain (rest looked up from reference TRBV2 and TRBJ2-5): EPEVTQTPSHQVTQMGQEVILRCVPISNHLYFYWYRQILGQKVEFLVSFYNNEISEKSEIFDDQFSVERPDGSNFTLKIRSTKLEDSAMYFCASSSDRLWEQYFGPGTRLLVL.

This sequence joins TRBV18 and TRBJ2-1; D ambiguous. This CDR3 is 14 amino acids long. Germline V gene sequence: CDR1 KGHSH, CDR2 LQKENI. V was shortened by 3 bases and J by 9 bases, with 15 bases between the two germline ends. The CDR3 nucleotides read TGTGCCAGCTCACCCCCAATGACATTTTTTGAGCAGTTCTTC. Translation gives CASSPPMTFFEQFF. The full variable domain, completed using reference TRBV18 and TRBJ2-1, is NAGVMQNPRHLVRRRGQEARLRCSPMKGHSHVYWYRQLPEEGLKFMVYLQKENIIDESGMPKERFSAEFPKEGPSILRIQQVVRGDSAAYFCASSPPMTFFEQFFGPGTRLTVL.

The chain links TRBV7-2 to TRBJ2-4; weak D call: TRBD2 (7 bases). The CDR3 covers 15 residues. Looked up from germline, CDR1 is SGHTA and CDR2 is FQGNSA. V dropped 2 bases and J dropped 6 bases, with 14 bases sitting between them. CDR3 DNA: TGTGCCAGCAGCTTAAATCCGGGGGGCCTAAACATTCAGTACTTC. It is translated as CASSLNPGGLNIQYF.

The chain carries TRBV6-1 and TRBJ1-1; D not certain. This CDR3 has 13 residues. V lost 8 bases and J 0 bases, leaving 10 bases between the germline ends. The germline V gene encodes CDR1 MNHNS and CDR2 SASEGT. CDR3 in DNA: TGTGCCAGCCCAACCCCGGTGAACACTGAAGCTTTCTTT. It is translated as CASPTPVNTEAFF.

The V call is TRBV29-1, the J call TRBJ1-1; 8 nucleotides align to TRBD1. The length of the CDR3 is 19 residues. V gave up 2 bases and J gave up 0 bases; unmatched junction bases: 17. CDR1 is SQVTM, CDR2 ANQGSEA, per germline. In DNA, the CDR3 is TGCAGCGTTGAACAACCGGCGGTGGCAGGGGGCCGGCTGAACACTGAAGCTTTCTTT. It yields the protein CSVEQPAVAGGRLNTEAFF. Supplemented by reference TRBV29-1 and TRBJ1-1, the full variable domain reads SAVISQKPSRDICQRGTSLTIQCQVDSQVTMMFWYRQQPGQSLTLIATANQGSEATYESGFVIDKFPISRPNLTFSTLTVSNMSPEDSSIYLCSVEQPAVAGGRLNTEAFFGQGTRLTVV.

This chain uses TRBV19 with TRBJ2-7; D perhaps matches TRBD1 (6 bases). Germline values: CDR1 LNHDA, CDR2 SQIVND (reference sequence). Trimming took 4 bases from V and 0 from J, leaving 10 bases between them. The CDR3 has 14 amino acids. CDR3 sequence reads: CASSRQESSYEQYF. The CDR3 bases are TGTGCCAGTAGTAGACAGGAAAGCTCCTACGAGCAGTACTTC.

J is TRBJ2-6 and V is TRBV29-1; D perhaps matches TRBD1 (5 bases). The CDR3 spans 15 residues. Per the germline V gene, CDR1 is SQVTM and CDR2 is ANQGSEA. V was cut by 3 bases and J by 4 bases, with 13 bases left in between. DNA for the CDR3: TGCAGCGTTGACCCACAGGCGTACGGGGCCAACGTCCTGACTTTC. Protein: CSVDPQAYGANVLTF.

The chain has TRBV5-4 and TRBJ2-3, with TRBD1 matching 7 bases. CDR3 length equals 15 residues. CDR1 is SGHNT and CDR2 is YYREEE in the germline V gene (reference sequence). With V trimmed by 5 bases and J by 6 bases, 12 bases remained unmatched. The CDR3 nucleotides are TGTGCCAGCAGGGGAAGGGACAGAAGTTTGGATACGCAGTATTTT. This translates into CASRGRDRSLDTQYF.

To note about this clone: Other DNA sequences from this sample encode an identical CDR3 as well. The chain couples TRBV5-6 to TRBJ2-5; possibly TRBD1 for D (6 bases). The V end lost 0 bases, the J end lost 3 bases, and 9 bases lay between the germline ends. CDR3 size: 14 residues. CDR1 is SGHDT and CDR2 is YYEEEE in the germline V gene. CDR3 amino acids: CASSLEAGEETQYF. The CDR3 nucleotides read TGTGCCAGCAGCTTGGAGGCAGGGGAAGAGACCCAGTACTTC.

The V gene is TRBV5-1, the J gene TRBJ1-2; maybe TRBD1 (5 bases). Between the trimmed V and J ends, which lost 0 bases and 8 bases, there was a span of 17 bases. CDR1 is SGHRS, CDR2 YFSETQ, per germline. The CDR3 extends over 15 amino acids. The CDR3 nucleotides are TGCGCCAGCAGCTTGGAGGCCCAGGGCGTCTACGGCTACACCTTC. Its protein is CASSLEAQGVYGYTF.

This clone was recorded once. V usage is TRBV7-7 and J usage is TRBJ2-1; 7 nucleotides align to TRBD2. This CDR3 has 14 residues. Germline values: CDR1 SSHAT, CDR2 FNYEAQ (reference sequence). The V segment lost 0 bases and the J segment 5 bases; nucleotides outside the gene matches: 1. The CDR3 coding sequence is TGTGCCAGCAGCTTAGCGGGGGGGAACAATGAGCAGTTCTTC. Amino acid sequence: CASSLAGGNNEQFF.

The chain has TRBV27 and TRBJ1-2; TRBD1 matches at 12 bases. The CDR3 loop spans 15 amino acids. Germline loops: CDR1 MNHEY, CDR2 SMNVEV (reference sequence). V lost 2 bases to trimming and J lost 7 bases; unmatched junction nucleotides: 5. CDR3: CASSLEGQGAFGYTF. Here the CDR3 DNA reads TGTGCCAGCAGTTTAGAGGGACAGGGGGCGTTTGGCTACACCTTC.

J is TRBJ2-3 and V is TRBV7-9, with a weak D call TRBD2 (6 bases). CDR3 size: 14 residues. Trimming took off 3 bases at V and 3 bases at J, with 10 bases between the two ends. The germline CDR1 and CDR2 sequences are SEHNR and FQNEAQ (reference sequence). CDR3 DNA sequence: TGTGCCAGCAGCTTGGGGCGGGGTACAGATACGCAGTATTTT. Protein sequence: CASSLGRGTDTQYF.

This chain links TRBV13 with TRBJ2-1; D unresolved. The CDR3 is 17 amino acids. The germline V gene encodes CDR1 PRHDT and CDR2 FYEKMQ (reference sequence). V dropped 3 bases and J dropped 0 bases, with 15 bases sitting between them. The CDR3 reads CASSFLPTASSYNEQFF. The DNA of the CDR3 is TGTGCCAGCAGCTTCCTACCGACTGCGAGCTCCTACAATGAGCAGTTCTTC.

V usage is TRBV5-1 and J usage is TRBJ1-1; D remains ambiguous. The CDR3 extends over 13 amino acids. Germline lookup yields CDR1 SGHRS and CDR2 YFSETQ. The CDR3 sequence is CASGRGGNTEAFF. The CDR3 nucleotides read TGCGCTAGCGGGCGGGGAGGGAACACTGAAGCTTTCTTT.

This sequence joins TRBV2 and TRBJ2-5, with D maybe TRBD1 (5 bases). Germline values: CDR1 SNHLY, CDR2 FYNNEI. This CDR3 is built from 12 residues. V was shortened by 7 bases and J by 5 bases, with 11 bases between the two germline ends. The CDR3 coding sequence is TGTGCCAGCACGGTGGGGCTTGAGACCCAGTACTTC. Its protein is CASTVGLETQYF. The variable domain in full, with the rest retrieved from reference TRBV2 and TRBJ2-5, is EPEVTQTPSHQVTQMGQEVILRCVPISNHLYFYWYRQILGQKVEFLVSFYNNEISEKSEIFDDQFSVERPDGSNFTLKIRSTKLEDSAMYFCASTVGLETQYFGPGTRLLVL.

The V call is TRBV25-1, the J call TRBJ1-1; D not certain. CDR3 length equals 14 residues. Germline CDR1 and CDR2: MGHDK and SYGVNS. V was cut by 3 bases and J by 3 bases, with 11 bases left in between. CDR3: CASSDRKRDTEAFF. CDR3 nucleotide sequence: TGTGCCAGCAGTGATAGGAAGCGGGACACTGAAGCTTTCTTT.

The chain is built from TRBV27 and TRBJ1-1, with TRBD1 matching 8 bases. In germline, CDR1 is MNHEY, CDR2 SMNVEV (reference sequence). CDR3 length: 17 residues. J was trimmed by 5 bases and V by 0 bases; bases with no gene match: 11. The CDR3 bases are TGTGCCAGCAGTTTATCGGCAGGGGGCTCATTTGAGACTGAAGCTTTCTTT. It yields the protein CASSLSAGGSFETEAFF.

This clone has just a few counts. This chain links TRBV7-9 with TRBJ1-2, with a weak D call TRBD1 (5 bases). The CDR3 runs to 14 residues. The V gene's germline CDR1 is SEHNR and CDR2 FQNEAQ (reference sequence). Trimming shortened V by 4 bases and J by 4 bases, and 13 bases separated the two germline ends. The CDR3 nucleotides read TGTGCCAGCAGCTCGGAGACAGAATTCTATGGCTACACCTTC. This translates into CASSSETEFYGYTF.

The chain carries TRBV7-7 and TRBJ1-1; no clear D. This CDR3 spans 15 amino acids. In germline, CDR1 is SSHAT, CDR2 FNYEAQ (reference sequence). The V and J ends lost 3 bases and 4 bases respectively, with 15 bases between them. CDR3 region: CASSLRRYPGTEAFF. For the CDR3, the DNA is TGTGCCAGCAGCTTGAGAAGGTATCCAGGCACTGAAGCTTTCTTT.

This sequence joins TRBV29-1 and TRBJ2-1; TRBD2 is a possible D gene (6 bases). The CDR3 length is 12 residues. Between the trimmed V and J ends, which lost 5 bases and 6 bases, there was a span of 11 bases. The germline CDR1 and CDR2 sequences are SQVTM and ANQGSEA. The CDR3 region is CSVNPSVNEQFF. The CDR3 DNA reads as TGCAGCGTTAATCCTAGCGTCAATGAGCAGTTCTTC.

The chain has TRBV19 and TRBJ2-7, with a weak D call TRBD1 (6 bases). The CDR3 runs to 15 residues. V lost 1 base and J 2 bases, leaving 12 bases between the germline ends. The V gene's germline CDR1 is LNHDA and CDR2 SQIVND (reference sequence). CDR3 sequence: CASSIGPGTTYEQYF. The CDR3 DNA follows: TGTGCCAGTAGTATAGGGCCCGGGACAACCTACGAGCAGTACTTC.

V gene TRBV6-6 combines with J gene TRBJ1-1, with 7 nucleotides matching TRBD1. V lost 4 bases and J lost 9; bases outside the gene matches: 8. This CDR3 comprises 13 residues. In germline, CDR1 is MNHNY, CDR2 SVGAGI (reference sequence). For the CDR3, the DNA is TGTGCCAGCAGTTTCCATTTCAGGGGGAAAGCTTTCTTT. It is translated as CASSFHFRGKAFF.

The chain uses TRBV7-3 and TRBJ1-1; D perhaps matches TRBD1 (5 bases). Trimming removed 4 bases from V and 3 bases from J, with 15 bases in between. Germline values: CDR1 SGHTA, CDR2 FQGTGA. CDR3 length equals 15 residues. CDR3 protein: CASSSSGFGYTEAFF. Here the CDR3 DNA reads TGTGCCAGCAGCTCTTCAGGGTTTGGGTACACTGAAGCTTTCTTT.

The chain uses TRBV19 and TRBJ1-2; 9 nucleotides line up with TRBD1. Germline lookup yields CDR1 LNHDA and CDR2 SQIVND (reference sequence). The J segment lost 10 bases and the V segment lost 3 bases, leaving 6 bases of the junction unmatched. This CDR3 has 13 residues. The CDR3 spells CASSIGTGLFYTF. The DNA for the CDR3 is TGTGCCAGTAGTATCGGGACAGGGCTCTTCTACACCTTC.

The chain joins TRBV6-1 to TRBJ1-1; no clear D. CDR1 is MNHNS, CDR2 SASEGT, per germline. CDR3 length equals 13 residues. The V end was cut by 4 bases, the J end by 4 bases, with 10 bases between. Here the CDR3 DNA reads TGTGCCAGCAGTGTGGACTTCCTCACTGAAGCTTTCTTT. As protein: CASSVDFLTEAFF.

This clone was picked up a small number of times. This sequence joins TRBV9 and TRBJ2-5; 10 positions match TRBD2. Germline trimming cut 3 bases from V and 2 bases from J; bases unmatched to any gene: 4. Germline assignment: CDR1 SGDLS and CDR2 YYNGEE. This CDR3 region has 15 residues. CDR3 nucleotides: TGTGCCAGCAGCGCACTAGCGGGGCCACAAGAGACCCAGTACTTC. Amino acids: CASSALAGPQETQYF.

This clone was seen only once. The chain recombines TRBV6-5 with TRBJ2-7; perhaps TRBD2 as D (5 bases). Trimming took off 4 bases at V and 5 bases at J, with 12 bases between the two ends. CDR1 and CDR2 (germline): MNHEY, SVGAGI. The CDR3 spans 13 residues. CDR3 DNA sequence: TGTGCCAGCAGTTTGACGGGGAGCCACGAGCAGTACTTC. Its translation is CASSLTGSHEQYF.

About this clone itself: Sequence at one end of the junction differs from germline and may be a read error. This chain connects TRBV6-1 to TRBJ2-5, with no clear D. The CDR3 is made up of 10 amino acids. Germline V CDR1 and CDR2: MNHNS, SASEGT. The CDR3 nucleotides read TGTGGCAGCAGCCTGGAGACCCAGTACTTC. This gives the protein CGSSLETQYF.

This clone has more than one count but fewer than ten. The germline gene is not matched at one end of the junction; a read error may be the cause. The J gene is TRBJ1-2, the V gene TRBV19, with 8 bases matching TRBD1. Germline V gene data show CDR1 as LNHDA and CDR2 as SQIVND (reference sequence). The CDR3 covers 13 residues. This CDR3 is CATNSDRVNGHTF. The CDR3 DNA sequence: TGTGCCACAAATTCGGACAGGGTGAATGGCCACACCTTC. Full variable domain (outside the CDR3, taken from reference TRBV19 and TRBJ1-2): DGGITQSPKYLFRKEGQNVTLSCEQNLNHDAMYWYRQDPGQGLRLIYYSQIVNDFQKGDIAEGYSVSREKKESFPLTVTSAQKNPTAFYLCATNSDRVNGHTFGSGTRLTVV.

This clone was picked up a small number of times. This chain connects TRBV5-1 to TRBJ2-7; possible D gene TRBD1, 6 bases. CDR1 and CDR2 from the germline V gene are SGHRS and YFSETQ. Between the trimmed V and J ends, which lost 5 bases and 5 bases, there was a span of 14 bases. The CDR3 totals 13 residues. The CDR3 protein is CASSIQGDHEQYF. The CDR3 nucleotides are TGCGCCAGCAGTATACAGGGCGACCACGAGCAGTACTTC.

This clone was seen a few times. J is TRBJ1-1 and V is TRBV7-8; D might be TRBD1 (5 bases). Germline lookup yields CDR1 SGHVS and CDR2 FQNEAQ. The CDR3 has 14 residues. The V gene lost 5 bases and the J gene lost 10 bases, with 20 bases spanning the gap. CDR3 bases: TGTGCCAGCAGCGAAAGGTTGGGGGGTCCGGGAGCTTTCTTT. Protein sequence: CASSERLGGPGAFF.